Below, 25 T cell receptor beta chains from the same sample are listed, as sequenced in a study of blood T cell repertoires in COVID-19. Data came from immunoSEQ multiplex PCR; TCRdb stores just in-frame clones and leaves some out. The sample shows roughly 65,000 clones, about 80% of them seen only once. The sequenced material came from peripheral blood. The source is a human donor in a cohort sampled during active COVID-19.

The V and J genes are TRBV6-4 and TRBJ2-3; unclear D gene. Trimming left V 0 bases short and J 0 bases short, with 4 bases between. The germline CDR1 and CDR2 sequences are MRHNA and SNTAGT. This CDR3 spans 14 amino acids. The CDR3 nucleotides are TGTGCCAGCAGTGACTCGAGCAGCACAGATACGCAGTATTTT. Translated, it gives CASSDSSSTDTQYF.

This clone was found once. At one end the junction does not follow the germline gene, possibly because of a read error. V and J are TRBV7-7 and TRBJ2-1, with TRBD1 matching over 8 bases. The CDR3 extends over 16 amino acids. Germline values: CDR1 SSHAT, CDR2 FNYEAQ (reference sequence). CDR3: CASSLAAGGTYNEQFF. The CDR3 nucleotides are TGTGCTAGCAGCTTAGCTGCAGGGGGCACCTACAATGAGCAGTTCTTC.

Here the CDR3 DNA reads TGTGCCAGCAGATTAGCGGGAGGTTCAGATACGCAGTATTTT. This translates into CASRLAGGSDTQYF. This chain connects TRBV2 to TRBJ2-3, with TRBD2 identical over 10 bases. The germline CDR1 and CDR2 sequences are SNHLY and FYNNEI. The CDR3 length is 14 residues. V was clipped by 6 bases and J by 4 bases; unmatched bases: 4.

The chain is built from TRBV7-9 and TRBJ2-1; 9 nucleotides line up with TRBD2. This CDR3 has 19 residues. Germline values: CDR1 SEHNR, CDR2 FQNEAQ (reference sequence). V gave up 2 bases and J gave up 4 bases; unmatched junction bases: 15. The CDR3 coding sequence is TGTGCCAGCAGCTTAAGTAAATTCGGGCTAGCGGGATTGTACAATGAGCAGTTCTTC. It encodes CASSLSKFGLAGLYNEQFF.

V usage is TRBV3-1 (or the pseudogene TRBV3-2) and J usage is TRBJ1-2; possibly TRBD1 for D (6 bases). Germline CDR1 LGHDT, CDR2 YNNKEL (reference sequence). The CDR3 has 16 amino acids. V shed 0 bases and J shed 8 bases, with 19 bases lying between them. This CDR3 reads CASSQDGAGGGFGYTF. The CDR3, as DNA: TGTGCCAGCAGCCAAGATGGTGCTGGGGGCGGTTTCGGCTACACCTTC.

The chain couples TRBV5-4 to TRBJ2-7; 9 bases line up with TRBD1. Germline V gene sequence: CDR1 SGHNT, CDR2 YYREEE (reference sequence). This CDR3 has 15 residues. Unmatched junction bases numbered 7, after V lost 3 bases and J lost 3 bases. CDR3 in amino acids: CASSSDRGSFYEQYF. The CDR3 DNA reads TGTGCCAGCAGCTCCGACAGGGGGTCCTTCTACGAGCAGTACTTC.

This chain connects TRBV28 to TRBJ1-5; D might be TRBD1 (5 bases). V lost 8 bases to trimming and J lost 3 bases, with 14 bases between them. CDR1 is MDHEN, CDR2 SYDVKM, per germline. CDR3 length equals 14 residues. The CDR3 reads CASADSGNNQPQHF. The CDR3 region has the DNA TGTGCCAGCGCCGATTCAGGGAACAATCAGCCCCAGCATTTT. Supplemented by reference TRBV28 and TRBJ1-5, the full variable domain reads DVKVTQSSRYLVKRTGEKVFLECVQDMDHENMFWYRQDPGLGLRLIYFSYDVKMKEKGDIPEGYSVSREKKERFSLILESASTNQTSMYLCASADSGNNQPQHFGDGTRLSIL.

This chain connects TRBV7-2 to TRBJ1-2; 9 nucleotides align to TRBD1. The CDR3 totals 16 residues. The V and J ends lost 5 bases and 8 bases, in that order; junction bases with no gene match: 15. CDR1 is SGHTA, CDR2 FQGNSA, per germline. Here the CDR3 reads CASSLSGQGGWGGYTF. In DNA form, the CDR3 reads TGTGCCAGCAGCCTGTCGGGACAGGGCGGTTGGGGAGGCTACACCTTC.

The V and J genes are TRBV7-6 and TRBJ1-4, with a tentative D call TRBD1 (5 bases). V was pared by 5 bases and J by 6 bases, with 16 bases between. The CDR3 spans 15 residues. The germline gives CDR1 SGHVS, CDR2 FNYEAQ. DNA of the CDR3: TGTGCCAGCAGCAGGGGACTCAAGGGTGATGAAAAACTGTTTTTT. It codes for CASSRGLKGDEKLFF.

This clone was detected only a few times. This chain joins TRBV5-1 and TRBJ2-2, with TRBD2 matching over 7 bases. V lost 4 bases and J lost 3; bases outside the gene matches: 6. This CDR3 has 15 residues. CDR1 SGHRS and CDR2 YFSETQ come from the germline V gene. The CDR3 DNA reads TGCGCCAGCAGCCCCCGGGAGGACCACACCGGGGAGCTGTTTTTT. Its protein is CASSPREDHTGELFF.

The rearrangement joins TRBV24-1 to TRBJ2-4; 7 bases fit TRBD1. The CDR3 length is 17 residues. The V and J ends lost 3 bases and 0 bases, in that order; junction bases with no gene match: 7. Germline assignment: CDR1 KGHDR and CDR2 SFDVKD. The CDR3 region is CATSDVGTDLAKNIQYF. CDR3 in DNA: TGTGCCACCAGTGATGTGGGGACAGATTTAGCCAAAAACATTCAGTACTTC.

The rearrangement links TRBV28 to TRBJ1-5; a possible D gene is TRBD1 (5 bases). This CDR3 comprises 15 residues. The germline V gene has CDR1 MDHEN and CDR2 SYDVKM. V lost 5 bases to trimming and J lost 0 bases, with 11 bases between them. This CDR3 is CASSEGVFSNQPQHF. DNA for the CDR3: TGTGCCAGCAGTGAAGGGGTTTTTAGCAATCAGCCCCAGCATTTT.

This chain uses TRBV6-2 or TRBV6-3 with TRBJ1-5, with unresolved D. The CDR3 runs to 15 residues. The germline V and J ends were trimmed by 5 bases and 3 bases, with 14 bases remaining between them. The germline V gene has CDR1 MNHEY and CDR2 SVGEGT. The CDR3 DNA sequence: TGTGCCAGCAGTCCCCTTAATGGGCCCAATCAGCCCCAGCATTTT. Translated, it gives CASSPLNGPNQPQHF.

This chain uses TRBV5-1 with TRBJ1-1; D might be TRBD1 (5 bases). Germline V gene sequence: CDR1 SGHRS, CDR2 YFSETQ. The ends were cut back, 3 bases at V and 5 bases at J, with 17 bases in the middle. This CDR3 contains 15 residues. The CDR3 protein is CASSWAGGWETEAFF. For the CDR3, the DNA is TGCGCCAGCAGCTGGGCCGGGGGGTGGGAGACTGAAGCTTTCTTT.

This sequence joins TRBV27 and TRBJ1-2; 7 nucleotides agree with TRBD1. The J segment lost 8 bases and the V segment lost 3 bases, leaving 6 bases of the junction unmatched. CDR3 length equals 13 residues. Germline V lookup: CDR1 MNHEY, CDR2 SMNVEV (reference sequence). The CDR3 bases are TGTGCCAGCAGTTTCTCCAGGGGGAAAGGCTACACCTTC. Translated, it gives CASSFSRGKGYTF.

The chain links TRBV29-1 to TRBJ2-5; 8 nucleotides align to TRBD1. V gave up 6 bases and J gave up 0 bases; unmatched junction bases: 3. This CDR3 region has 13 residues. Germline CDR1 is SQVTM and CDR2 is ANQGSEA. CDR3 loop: CSVNRGNQETQYF. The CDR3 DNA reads TGCAGCGTAAACAGGGGGAACCAAGAGACCCAGTACTTC.

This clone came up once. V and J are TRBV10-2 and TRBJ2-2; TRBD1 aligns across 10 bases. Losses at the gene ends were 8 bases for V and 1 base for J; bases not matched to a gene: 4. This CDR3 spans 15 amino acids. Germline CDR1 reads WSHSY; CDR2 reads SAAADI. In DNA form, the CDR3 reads TGCGCCAGCGGGGGGGACAGGGGGAACACCGGGGAGCTGTTTTTT. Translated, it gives CASGGDRGNTGELFF.

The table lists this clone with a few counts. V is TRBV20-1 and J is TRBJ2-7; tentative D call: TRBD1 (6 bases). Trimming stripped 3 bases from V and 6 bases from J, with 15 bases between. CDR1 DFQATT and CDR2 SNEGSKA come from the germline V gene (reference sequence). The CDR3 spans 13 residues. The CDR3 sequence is CSASRGRIREQYF. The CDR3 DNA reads TGCAGTGCTAGTAGGGGGAGAATTCGCGAGCAGTACTTC.

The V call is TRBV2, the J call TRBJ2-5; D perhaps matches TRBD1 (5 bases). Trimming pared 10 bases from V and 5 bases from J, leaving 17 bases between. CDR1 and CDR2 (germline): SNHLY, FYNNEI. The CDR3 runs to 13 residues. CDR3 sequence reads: CATLLGPAETQYF. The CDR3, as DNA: TGTGCCACCCTCCTGGGGCCCGCGGAGACCCAGTACTTC.

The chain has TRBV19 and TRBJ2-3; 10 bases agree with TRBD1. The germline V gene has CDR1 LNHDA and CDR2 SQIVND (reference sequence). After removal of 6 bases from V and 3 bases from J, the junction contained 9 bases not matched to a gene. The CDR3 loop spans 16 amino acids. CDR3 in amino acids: CASRSGTGVGTDTQYF. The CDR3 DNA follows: TGTGCCAGTAGATCCGGGACAGGGGTGGGTACAGATACGCAGTATTTT. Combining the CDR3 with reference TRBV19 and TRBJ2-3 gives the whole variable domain DGGITQSPKYLFRKEGQNVTLSCEQNLNHDAMYWYRQDPGQGLRLIYYSQIVNDFQKGDIAEGYSVSREKKESFPLTVTSAQKNPTAFYLCASRSGTGVGTDTQYFGPGTRLTVL.

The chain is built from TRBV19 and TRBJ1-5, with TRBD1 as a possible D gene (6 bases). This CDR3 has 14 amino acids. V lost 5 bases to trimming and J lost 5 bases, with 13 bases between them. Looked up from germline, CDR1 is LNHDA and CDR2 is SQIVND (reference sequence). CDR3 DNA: TGTGCCAGTAGTTCCCAGGCAGGGGATCAGCCCCAGCATTTT. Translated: CASSSQAGDQPQHF.

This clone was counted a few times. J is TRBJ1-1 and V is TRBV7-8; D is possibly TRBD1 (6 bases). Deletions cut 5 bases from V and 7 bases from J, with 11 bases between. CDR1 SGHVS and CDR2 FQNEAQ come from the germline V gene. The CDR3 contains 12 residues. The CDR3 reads CASSLIQGEAFF. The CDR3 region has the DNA TGTGCCAGCAGCCTTATACAGGGTGAAGCTTTCTTT. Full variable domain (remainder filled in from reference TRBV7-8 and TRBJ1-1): GAGVSQSPRYKVAKRGQDVALRCDPISGHVSLFWYQQALGQGPEFLTYFQNEAQLDKSGLPSDRFFAERPEGSVSTLKIQRTQQEDSAVYLCASSLIQGEAFFGQGTRLTVV.

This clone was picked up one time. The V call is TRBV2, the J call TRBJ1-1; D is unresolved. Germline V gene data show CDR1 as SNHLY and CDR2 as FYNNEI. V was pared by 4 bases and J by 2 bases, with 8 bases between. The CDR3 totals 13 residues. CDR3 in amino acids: CASSVSVNTEAFF. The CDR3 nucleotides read TGTGCCAGCAGTGTCTCCGTAAACACTGAAGCTTTCTTT. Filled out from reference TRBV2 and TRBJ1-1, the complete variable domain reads EPEVTQTPSHQVTQMGQEVILRCVPISNHLYFYWYRQILGQKVEFLVSFYNNEISEKSEIFDDQFSVERPDGSNFTLKIRSTKLEDSAMYFCASSVSVNTEAFFGQGTRLTVV.

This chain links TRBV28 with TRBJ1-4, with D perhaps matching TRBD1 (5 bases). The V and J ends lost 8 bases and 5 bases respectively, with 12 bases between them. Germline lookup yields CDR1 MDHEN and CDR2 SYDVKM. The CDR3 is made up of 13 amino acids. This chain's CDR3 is CASRGRGNEKLFF. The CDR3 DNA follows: TGTGCCAGCCGAGGGCGGGGGAATGAAAAACTGTTTTTT.

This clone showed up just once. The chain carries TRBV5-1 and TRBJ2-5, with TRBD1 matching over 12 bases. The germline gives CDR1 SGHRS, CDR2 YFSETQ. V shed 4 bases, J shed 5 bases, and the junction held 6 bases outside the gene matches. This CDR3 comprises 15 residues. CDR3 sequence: CASSPGTGGMETQYF. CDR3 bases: TGCGCCAGCAGCCCAGGGACAGGGGGCATGGAGACCCAGTACTTC.